Below are 10 T cell receptor beta chains sequenced from a single sample in a study of T-cell memory formation after mild COVID-19. TCRdb re-derived calls from the 5' RACE reads in MiXCR, one entry per CDR3 protein. This sample has approximately 150,000 distinct CDR3 sequences, with under 15% found just once. The sequenced sample was PBMCs or a T cell subset sorted from them (not recorded which). The receptors come from a man younger than 30 who had mild COVID-19 (a few samples of this study predate the infection). Cell type and time point are not known.

This clonotype was detected a few times. The rearrangement uses TRBV10-3 and TRBJ2-3; 12 bases fit TRBD2. CDR1 and CDR2 (germline): ENHRY, SYGVKD. The CDR3 is made up of 15 amino acids. J gave up 5 bases and V 0 bases, and 0 bases lay outside the gene matches. As DNA, the CDR3 is TGTGCCATCAGTGAGTCGACTAGCGGGGGAGATACGCAGTATTTT. This encodes CAISESTSGGDTQYF.

V usage is TRBV19 and J usage is TRBJ1-2; D unclear. The V end lost 3 bases, the J end lost 1 base, and 3 bases lay between the germline ends. Germline CDR1 is LNHDA and CDR2 is SQIVND (reference sequence). This CDR3 has 12 residues. CDR3 in amino acids: CASSMINYGYTF. CDR3 DNA sequence: TGTGCCAGTAGTATGATTAACTATGGCTACACCTTC.

The V gene is TRBV10-3, the J gene TRBJ2-7, with D unresolved. V was cut by 4 bases and J by 3 bases, with 7 bases left in between. Looked up from germline, CDR1 is ENHRY and CDR2 is SYGVKD. The CDR3 length is 12 residues. CDR3 DNA sequence: TGTGCCATCAGTGTCCAGAACTACGAGCAGTACTTC. Its translation: CAISVQNYEQYF.

CDR3 in amino acids: CASSLSPNTGELFF. CDR3 nucleotides: TGTGCCAGCAGCTTAAGCCCCAACACCGGGGAGCTGTTTTTT. This chain uses TRBV7-3 with TRBJ2-2, with D hard to call. The germline V gene has CDR1 SGHTA and CDR2 FQGTGA. The CDR3 has 14 residues. Trimming took off 1 base at V and 2 bases at J, with 5 bases between the two ends.

This clonotype was seen a handful of times. In DNA, the CDR3 is TGTGCCAGCACCATGGGAGACGCGGGCTACACCTTC. Its protein is CASTMGDAGYTF. V usage is TRBV12-3 or TRBV12-4 and J usage is TRBJ1-2; D is undetermined. V gave up 7 bases and J gave up 8 bases, with 14 bases separating them. The CDR3 has 12 residues.

In this sample, this clonotype turned up many times. The chain has TRBV5-5 and TRBJ2-3; D is undetermined. Germline V gene data show CDR1 as SGHKS and CDR2 as YYEKEE (reference sequence). The CDR3 covers 17 residues. Between the trimmed V and J ends, which lost 1 base and 0 bases, there was a span of 15 bases. The CDR3 DNA sequence: TGTGCCAGCAGCTTGCGGCTTGGCGCCCTCAGCACAGATACGCAGTATTTT. Translating gives CASSLRLGALSTDTQYF.

CDR3 sequence (DNA): TGTGCCAGCAGCCTCCGATTCGACGGCACAGATACGCAGTATTTT. Translated, it gives CASSLRFDGTDTQYF. The V call is TRBV14, the J call TRBJ2-3; D unclear. V was trimmed by 4 bases and J by 1 base, leaving 12 bases between them. The CDR3 is made up of 15 amino acids. Germline V gene sequence: CDR1 SGHDN, CDR2 FVKESK.

This chain links TRBV5-1 with TRBJ2-7, with D perhaps TRBD1 or TRBD2 (5 bases each). This CDR3 spans 15 amino acids. Germline V gives CDR1 SGHRS, CDR2 YFSETQ. With 1 base removed from V and 0 bases from J, the gap between germline ends came to 11 bases. The CDR3 sequence: CASSLFQGPSYEQYF. CDR3 in DNA: TGCGCCAGCAGCTTGTTCCAGGGACCCTCCTACGAGCAGTACTTC.

The rearrangement uses TRBV9 and TRBJ2-5; 7 bases align to TRBD2. The CDR3 spans 16 residues. Germline CDR1 SGDLS, CDR2 YYNGEE. The V segment lost 4 bases and the J segment 5 bases; nucleotides outside the gene matches: 14. The CDR3 is CASSPRRTRDGETQYF. The CDR3 coding sequence is TGTGCCAGCAGCCCGAGGAGGACTAGGGATGGGGAGACCCAGTACTTC. Variable domain in full (rest from reference TRBV9 and TRBJ2-5): DSGVTQTPKHLITATGQRVTLRCSPRSGDLSVYWYQQSLDQGLQFLIQYYNGEERAKGNILERFSAQQFPDLHSELNLSSLELGDSALYFCASSPRRTRDGETQYFGPGTRLLVL.

This clonotype was counted only a few times. The chain couples TRBV29-1 to TRBJ2-3, with TRBD2 matching 12 bases. Germline CDR1 is SQVTM and CDR2 is ANQGSEA. The CDR3 runs 14 residues. With 5 bases clipped from V and 7 bases from J, the junction kept 7 bases outside the gene matches. The CDR3 spells CSVRLAGDSHTQYF. The DNA of the CDR3 is TGCAGCGTTCGACTAGCGGGGGACTCCCATACGCAGTATTTT.